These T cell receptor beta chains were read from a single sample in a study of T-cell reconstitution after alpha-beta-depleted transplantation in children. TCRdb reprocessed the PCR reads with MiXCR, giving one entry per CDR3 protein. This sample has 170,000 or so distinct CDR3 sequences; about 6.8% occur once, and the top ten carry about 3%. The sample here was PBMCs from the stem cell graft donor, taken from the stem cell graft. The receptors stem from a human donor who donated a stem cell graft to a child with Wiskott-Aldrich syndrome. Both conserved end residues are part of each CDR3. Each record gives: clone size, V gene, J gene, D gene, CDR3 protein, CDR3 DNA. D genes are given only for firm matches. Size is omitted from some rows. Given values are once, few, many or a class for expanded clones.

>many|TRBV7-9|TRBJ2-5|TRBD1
CASSFKDRGRETQYF
TGTGCCAGCAGCTTCAAGGACAGGGGGCGAGAGACCCAGTACTTC
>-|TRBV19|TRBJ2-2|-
CASSLLPVPGELFF
TGTGCCAGTAGTCTTCTCCCAGTGCCCGGGGAGCTGTTTTTT
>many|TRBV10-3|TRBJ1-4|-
CAISGTGSPNEKLFF
TGTGCCATCAGTGGTACAGGATCCCCCAATGAAAAACTGTTTTTT
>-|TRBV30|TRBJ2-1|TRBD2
CAWSVKSLAEDNEQFF
TGTGCCTGGAGTGTAAAGTCGCTAGCGGAGGACAATGAGCAGTTCTTC
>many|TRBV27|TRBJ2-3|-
CASRYQGGDTQYF
TGTGCCAGCAGATACCAGGGCGGTGATACGCAGTATTTT
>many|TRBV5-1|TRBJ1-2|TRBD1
CASSLGYRGNYGYTF
TGCGCCAGCAGCTTGGGTTACAGGGGAAACTATGGCTACACCTTC
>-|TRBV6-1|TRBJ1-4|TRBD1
CASRIMGQYEKLFF
TGTGCCAGCAGGATAATGGGACAGTACGAAAAACTGTTTTTT
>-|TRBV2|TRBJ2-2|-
CASTGDSNTGELFF
TGTGCCAGCACCGGGGACTCTAACACCGGGGAGCTGTTTTTT
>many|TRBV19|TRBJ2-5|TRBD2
CASSTTSGGPSETQYF
TGTGCCAGTAGTACAACTAGCGGGGGGCCGTCGGAGACCCAGTACTTC
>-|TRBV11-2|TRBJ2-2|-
CASSPLEKSGELFF
TGTGCCAGCAGCCCATTAGAAAAATCCGGGGAGCTGTTTTTT
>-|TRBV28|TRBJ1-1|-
CASSFGPLLTEAFF
TGTGCCAGCAGTTTTGGGCCCCTCCTCACTGAAGCTTTCTTT
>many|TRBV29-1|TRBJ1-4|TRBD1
CSVGDREGELFF
TGCAGCGTTGGGGACAGGGAAGGCGAACTGTTTTTT
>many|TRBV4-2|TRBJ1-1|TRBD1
CASSQDPGTGRNTEAFF
TGTGCCAGCAGCCAAGATCCCGGGACAGGGAGGAACACTGAAGCTTTCTTT
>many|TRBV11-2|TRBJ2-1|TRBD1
CASSLYGGTGSEQFF
TGTGCCAGCAGCTTATACGGCGGGACAGGGAGCGAGCAGTTCTTC
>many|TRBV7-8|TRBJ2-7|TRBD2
CASSYASGAYEQYF
TGTGCCAGCAGCTACGCTAGCGGGGCCTACGAGCAGTACTTC
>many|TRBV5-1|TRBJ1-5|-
CASSDGSLGQPQHF
TGCGCCAGCAGCGATGGATCGCTAGGACAGCCCCAGCATTTT
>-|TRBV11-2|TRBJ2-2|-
CASSLVGPMELFF
TGTGCCAGCAGCTTAGTTGGCCCGATGGAGCTGTTTTTT